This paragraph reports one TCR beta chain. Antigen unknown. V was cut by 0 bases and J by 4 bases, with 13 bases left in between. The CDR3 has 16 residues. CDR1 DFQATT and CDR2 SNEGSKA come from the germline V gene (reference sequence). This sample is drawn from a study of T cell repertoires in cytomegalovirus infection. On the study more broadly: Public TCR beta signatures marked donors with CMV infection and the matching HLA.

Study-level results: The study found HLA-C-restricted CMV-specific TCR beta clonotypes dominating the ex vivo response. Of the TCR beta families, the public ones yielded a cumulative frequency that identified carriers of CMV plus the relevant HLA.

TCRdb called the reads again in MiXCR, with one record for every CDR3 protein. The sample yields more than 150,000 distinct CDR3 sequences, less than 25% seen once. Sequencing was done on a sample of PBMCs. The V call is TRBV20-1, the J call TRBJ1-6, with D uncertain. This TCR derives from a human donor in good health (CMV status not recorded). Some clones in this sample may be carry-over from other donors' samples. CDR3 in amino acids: CSARDVKVTYNSPLHF. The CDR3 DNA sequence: TGCAGTGCTAGAGATGTGAAGGTCACATATAATTCACCCCTCCACTTT.